This T cell receptor beta chain stems from a study of blood T cell repertoires in COVID-19. A few counts support this clone. Other DNA sequences within the sample encode an identical CDR3. The V end lost 2 bases, the J end lost 8 bases, and 9 bases lay between the germline ends. The CDR3 is 12 amino acids. Per germline, CDR1 SNHLY and CDR2 FYNNEI. Sequencing was performed with immunoSEQ multiplex PCR; in TCRdb, only in-frame clones are kept and a portion is missing. The repertoire includes about 290,000 clones, just under 85% of them detected once, and approximately 4.1% sits in the top ten. This chain uses TRBV2 with TRBJ1-2; tentative D call: TRBD1 (5 bases). Material for sequencing was peripheral blood. This sequence originates from a woman between 45 and 65 years old with active or convalescent COVID-19. CDR3 DNA sequence: TGTGCCAGCAGTGAAAGGGGCTACGGCTACACCTTC. Translating gives CASSERGYGYTF.